The present T cell receptor beta chain was sequenced within a study of blood T cell repertoires in COVID-19. Study details: PBMCs, B-cell-depleted T cells, or T cells provided the cDNA or gDNA that made up the material.

The assay was immunoSEQ multiplex PCR, and TCRdb's table has in-frame clones only and misses some. The sample includes about 99,000 clones, about 88% of them seen just once. The germline V gene has CDR1 MDHEN and CDR2 SYDVKM. Trimming pared 3 bases from V and 7 bases from J, leaving 15 bases between. The CDR3 sequence is 15 residues long. The chain carries TRBV28 and TRBJ1-4, with D possibly matching TRBD1 (5 bases). This clonotype originated in a human donor in a cohort sampled during active COVID-19. The sequencing input was peripheral blood. This chain's CDR3 is CASSFWGGPPEKLFF. CDR3 in DNA: TGTGCCAGCAGTTTTTGGGGCGGTCCCCCTGAAAAACTGTTTTTT.